The clone carrying this T cell receptor beta chain was observed a few times. This record belongs to a study of blood T cells in healthy people across ages. At the level of the study: Template switching retrieved approximately one barcoded beta molecule for each two T cells.

Germline V CDR1 and CDR2: LGHDT, YNNKEL (reference sequence). V was shortened by 0 bases and J by 5 bases, with 7 bases between the two germline ends. The CDR3 is 13 amino acids. Using a J-beta primer mix together with a sample-barcoded 5' primer, a second PCR was run for roughly 6 to 12 cycles. Each of the cDNA molecules was tagged by a template-switch adaptor with 12 random nucleotides. Each CDR3 protein gets one entry after TCRdb re-called the 5' RACE reads with MiXCR. The table lists fewer than 1,000,000 distinct CDR3 sequences, around two fifths of them singletons. The sample, approximately 11 milliliters of peripheral blood, was drawn from each donor. There were at least 6 micrograms of total RNA extracted from every sample.

The clonotype originates from a man aged 55 to 70 in good health. The material sequenced was blood. V and J are TRBV3-1 and TRBJ1-2; D is unresolved. CDR3 sequence: CASSQDAVYGYTF. The DNA of the CDR3 is TGTGCCAGCAGCCAAGATGCCGTTTATGGCTACACCTTC.